This T cell receptor beta chain emerged from a study of a mutant IDH1 vaccine in newly diagnosed glioma. To note about this clone: Its antigen is unknown.

The repertoire was sequenced with immunoSEQ multiplex PCR; TCRdb's copy has only in-frame clones and lacks some. The table shows 10,000 to 15,000 clones, with around three quarters occurring only once. Regarding time point: week 47, end of study. Each vaccine dose was 300 ug of mutant IDH1 20-mer peptide, with topical imiquimod. The sequenced sample was PBMCs, obtained from a glioma patient whose treatment included an IDH1 peptide vaccine. The receptor was isolated from a woman in her 40s with glioma.

CDR3 residues: CASSAGATGDEQFF. CDR3 bases: TGTGCCAGCAGCGCCGGGGCGACCGGGGATGAGCAGTTCTTC. The chain has TRBV9 and TRBJ2-1; D is perhaps TRBD1 or TRBD2 (5 bases each). Germline assignment: CDR1 SGDLS and CDR2 YYNGEE. The ends were cut back, 3 bases at V and 8 bases at J, with 15 bases in the middle. The CDR3 is made up of 14 amino acids.